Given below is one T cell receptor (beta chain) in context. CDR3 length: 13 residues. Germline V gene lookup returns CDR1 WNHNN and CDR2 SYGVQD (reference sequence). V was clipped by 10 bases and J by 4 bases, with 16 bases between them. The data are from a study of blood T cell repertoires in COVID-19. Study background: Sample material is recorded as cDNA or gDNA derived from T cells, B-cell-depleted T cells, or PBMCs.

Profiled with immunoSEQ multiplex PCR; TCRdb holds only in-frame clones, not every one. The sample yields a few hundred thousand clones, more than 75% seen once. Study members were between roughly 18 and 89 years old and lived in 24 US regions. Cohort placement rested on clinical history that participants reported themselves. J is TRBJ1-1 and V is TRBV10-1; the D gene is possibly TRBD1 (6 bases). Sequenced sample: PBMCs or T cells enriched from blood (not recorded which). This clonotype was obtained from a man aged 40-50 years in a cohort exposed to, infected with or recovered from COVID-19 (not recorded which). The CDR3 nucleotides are TGCGCCACCAAACAGGGATTGGGCACTGAAGCTTTCTTT. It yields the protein CATKQGLGTEAFF.